Shown below are 20 T cell receptor beta chains from a single sample sequenced in a study of T cells in Graves' hyperthyroidism and ophthalmopathy. From RNA transcripts, TCR beta CDR3 regions were amplified. The TCR CDR3 was amplified in a first-round RT-PCR using the HTBI primer set. TCRdb reprocessed the multiplex PCR reads with MiXCR, giving one entry per CDR3 protein. The data show a few hundred thousand distinct CDR3 sequences, roughly 46% seen once. Sequencing was done on a sample of peripheral blood or thyroid tissue (not recorded which). All receptors derive from an adult woman with Graves' disease, either hyperthyroidism or ophthalmopathy (not recorded which).

V gene TRBV2 combines with J gene TRBJ2-5; TRBD2 matches at 7 bases. The germline gives CDR1 SNHLY, CDR2 FYNNEI. V gave up 8 bases and J gave up 5 bases; unmatched junction bases: 2. The CDR3 is 11 amino acids. The CDR3 nucleotides read TGTGCCAGCTGGCGGGAGGAGACCCAGTACTTC. Encoded protein: CASWREETQYF.

Of note for this clonotype: A junction boundary mismatches the germline segment, possibly from a read error. The V and J genes are TRBV4-1 and TRBJ1-5; D is perhaps TRBD1 (5 bases). CDR3 length: 17 amino acids. The germline gives CDR1 MGHRA, CDR2 YSYEKL. CDR3 bases: TGCGCCGGCAGCCAAGTGGGACGGCGCGATCTCAATCAGCCCCAGCATTTT. Its protein product is CAGSQVGRRDLNQPQHF.

This clonotype has just a few counts. The chain has TRBV30 and TRBJ1-4, with D possibly matching TRBD1 (5 bases). Germline CDR1 is GTSNPN and CDR2 is SVGIG (reference sequence). This CDR3 spans 11 amino acids. V lost 5 bases, J lost 7 bases, and 8 bases lay in between. CDR3 bases: TGTGCCTGGGGGGCGGCTGAAAAACTGTTTTTT. Protein: CAWGAAEKLFF.

V usage is TRBV15 and J usage is TRBJ2-5, with 14 nucleotides matching TRBD2. V lost 4 bases and J lost 4; bases outside the gene matches: 2. This CDR3 spans 15 amino acids. In germline, CDR1 is LNHNV, CDR2 YYDKDF (reference sequence). The CDR3 nucleotides are TGTGCCACCAGCAACGGACTAGCGGGAGGAGAGACCCAGTACTTC. It is translated as CATSNGLAGGETQYF. The full variable domain, rest sourced from reference TRBV15 and TRBJ2-5, is DAMVIQNPRYQVTQFGKPVTLSCSQTLNHNVMYWYQQKSSQAPKLLFHYYDKDFNNEADTPDNFQSRRPNTSFCFLDIRSPGLGDTAMYLCATSNGLAGGETQYFGPGTRLLVL.

Comments on this clonotype: The conserved final phenylalanine or tryptophan is absent from the CDR3, which likely points to a read error. It is unclear where the CDR3 begins or ends on the DNA, so no DNA is shown, and the CDR3 is as TCRdb lists it. The chain links TRBV5-1 to TRBJ1-6; TRBD1, the D gene given by the table, was not confirmed from the DNA. Germline CDR1 and CDR2: SGHRS and YFSETQ. The CDR3 numbers 10 amino acids, ends counted. The chain's CDR3 is CASSLLPGVS.

The chain has TRBV29-1 and TRBJ2-7, with D tentatively TRBD2 (7 bases). Germline assignment: CDR1 SQVTM and CDR2 ANQGSEA. V gave up 6 bases and J gave up 3 bases, with 15 bases separating them. This CDR3 contains 13 residues. CDR3 region: CSVEGGVGYEQYF. The CDR3 DNA reads TGCAGCGTAGAGGGGGGGGTTGGCTACGAGCAGTACTTC.

In this sample, this clonotype turned up many times. The genes are TRBV7-8 and TRBJ2-7; weak D call: TRBD2 (6 bases). The V gene's germline CDR1 is SGHVS and CDR2 FQNEAQ. Trimming stripped 2 bases from V and 1 base from J, with 15 bases between. The CDR3 runs to 16 residues. The CDR3 DNA reads TGTGCCAGCAGCTTATTTGTTCGACTAGGATCCTACGAGCAGTACTTC. Translation: CASSLFVRLGSYEQYF. Complete variable domain (other parts from reference TRBV7-8 and TRBJ2-7): GAGVSQSPRYKVAKRGQDVALRCDPISGHVSLFWYQQALGQGPEFLTYFQNEAQLDKSGLPSDRFFAERPEGSVSTLKIQRTQQEDSAVYLCASSLFVRLGSYEQYFGPGTRLTVT.

Concerning this clonotype: A much more abundant neighbour one base away suggests this may be a read error. The V gene is TRBV10-3, the J gene TRBJ2-5; no definite D call. V lost 5 bases and J lost 0, with 7 bases in between. CDR1 and CDR2 (germline): ENHRY, SYGVKD. CDR3 size: 13 residues. For the CDR3, the DNA is TGTGCCATCAGTCCACAGTACCAAGAGACCCAGTACTTC. Translation gives CAISPQYQETQYF.

Concerning this clonotype itself: The junction differs from germline at one of its ends, possibly a read error. The rearrangement joins TRBV27 to TRBJ1-6; D might be TRBD1 (6 bases). CDR3 length equals 15 residues. CDR1 MNHEY and CDR2 SMNVEV come from the germline V gene (reference sequence). The CDR3 loop reads CAGSLSRGPNSPLHF. CDR3 coding DNA: TGTGCCGGCAGTTTATCCCGGGGGCCCAATTCACCCCTCCACTTT.

At least ten counts were recorded for this clonotype. The V gene is TRBV5-1, the J gene TRBJ1-1; TRBD1 matches 8 bases. Trimming removed 3 bases from V and 5 bases from J; junction bases left unmatched: 9. The CDR3 has 15 amino acids. Germline V gene sequence: CDR1 SGHRS, CDR2 YFSETQ. CDR3 DNA sequence: TGCGCCAGCAGCTCCTACAGGGGGGGTAGGACTGAAGCTTTCTTT. It is translated as CASSSYRGGRTEAFF.

Of note for this clonotype: Germline and junction disagree at one end, which may indicate a read error. The chain uses TRBV11-2 and TRBJ2-5; TRBD2 matches 7 bases. The germline V gene encodes CDR1 SGHAT and CDR2 FQNNGV. The CDR3 is 17 residues long. CDR3 sequence (DNA): TGTGCCAGCAGCTTAGGGAGTGCTAGCGGTAAACAAGAGACCCGGTACTTC. It specifies CASSLGSASGKQETRYF.

This clonotype was seen a few times. The CDR3 nucleotides are TGTGCCAGCAGTCCTGACAGAACCCCATATGGCTACACCTTC. Translated: CASSPDRTPYGYTF. The V gene is TRBV7-2, the J gene TRBJ1-2, with TRBD1 as a possible D gene (5 bases). V was cut by 6 bases and J by 5 bases, with 16 bases left in between. The CDR3 sequence is 14 residues long. In germline, CDR1 is SGHTA, CDR2 FQGNSA.

This chain links TRBV20-1 with TRBJ1-2; D is ambiguous. Germline V gene sequence: CDR1 DFQATT, CDR2 SNEGSKA (reference sequence). The CDR3 covers 16 residues. V was clipped by 0 bases and J by 7 bases, with 21 bases between them. The CDR3 DNA sequence: TGCAGTGCTAGAGATCGACGGCGGCCTTCTTTATCTGGCTACACCTTC. Translation: CSARDRRRPSLSGYTF.

This clonotype is a singleton in its sample. The V call is TRBV6-6, the J call TRBJ1-1; D is unclear. The CDR3 length is 13 residues. CDR1 is MNHNY and CDR2 is SVGAGI in the germline V gene (reference sequence). V gave up 5 bases and J gave up 5 bases, with 12 bases separating them. This chain's CDR3 is CASSEPGDTEAFF. The CDR3 DNA reads TGTGCCAGCAGTGAACCGGGAGATACTGAAGCTTTCTTT.

The chain combines TRBV7-9 with TRBJ2-5; D is possibly TRBD2 (6 bases). Per the germline V gene, CDR1 is SEHNR and CDR2 is FQNEAQ (reference sequence). Trimming stripped 4 bases from V and 5 bases from J, with 14 bases between. The CDR3 runs to 14 residues. The CDR3 DNA sequence: TGTGCCAGCAGCTCTCCGCACAGCGGGGAGACCCAGTACTTC. Its protein product is CASSSPHSGETQYF.

This clonotype has a count of ten or more. V gene TRBV7-2 combines with J gene TRBJ2-7, with 7 bases matching TRBD2. Trimming cost V 6 bases and J 5 bases; bases outside gene matches: 13. The CDR3 consists of 15 residues. Looked up from germline, CDR1 is SGHTA and CDR2 is FQGNSA. The CDR3, as DNA: TGTGCCAGCAGTCGGGCCGGGGGGAGTATTGACGAGCAGTACTTC. This encodes CASSRAGGSIDEQYF. The full variable domain, completed using reference TRBV7-2 and TRBJ2-7, is GAGVSQSPSNKVTEKGKDVELRCDPISGHTALYWYRQSLGQGLEFLIYFQGNSAPDKSGLPSDRFSAERTGGSVSTLTIQRTQQEDSAVYLCASSRAGGSIDEQYFGPGTRLTVT.

The chain links TRBV29-1 to TRBJ1-1, with TRBD1 matching 7 bases. Germline V CDR1 and CDR2: SQVTM, ANQGSEA. V was clipped by 7 bases and J by 0 bases; unmatched bases: 11. This CDR3 has 15 residues. The CDR3 coding sequence is TGCAGCGCTCCTCCCCTGACAGGGTTGAACACTGAAGCTTTCTTT. It translates to CSAPPLTGLNTEAFF.

The rearrangement links TRBV7-2 to TRBJ1-3; 8 bases are a match to TRBD1. V was clipped by 4 bases and J by 4 bases; unmatched bases: 0. The CDR3 runs to 13 residues. The germline CDR1 and CDR2 sequences are SGHTA and FQGNSA. CDR3 DNA: TGTGCCAGCAGCTGGACAGGGGGAAACACCATATATTTT. The encoded protein is CASSWTGGNTIYF.

This chain joins TRBV7-2 and TRBJ1-2, with D possibly TRBD1 on 6 matching bases. Germline V gene lookup returns CDR1 SGHTA and CDR2 FQGNSA. There are 13 residues in the CDR3. V was cut by 5 bases and J by 8 bases, with 15 bases left in between. The CDR3 sequence is CASSAAQGWGYTF. Here the CDR3 DNA reads TGTGCCAGCAGCGCCGCGCAGGGGTGGGGCTACACCTTC.

The sample holds many counts of this clonotype. The V and J genes are TRBV29-1 and TRBJ2-7; D might be TRBD2 (5 bases). Germline assignment: CDR1 SQVTM and CDR2 ANQGSEA. The CDR3 sequence is 15 residues long. V was trimmed by 4 bases and J by 2 bases, leaving 18 bases between them. The CDR3 loop reads CSVGSGRTQAYEQYF. The CDR3 nucleotides are TGCAGCGTTGGGAGCGGCAGAACTCAGGCCTACGAGCAGTACTTC.